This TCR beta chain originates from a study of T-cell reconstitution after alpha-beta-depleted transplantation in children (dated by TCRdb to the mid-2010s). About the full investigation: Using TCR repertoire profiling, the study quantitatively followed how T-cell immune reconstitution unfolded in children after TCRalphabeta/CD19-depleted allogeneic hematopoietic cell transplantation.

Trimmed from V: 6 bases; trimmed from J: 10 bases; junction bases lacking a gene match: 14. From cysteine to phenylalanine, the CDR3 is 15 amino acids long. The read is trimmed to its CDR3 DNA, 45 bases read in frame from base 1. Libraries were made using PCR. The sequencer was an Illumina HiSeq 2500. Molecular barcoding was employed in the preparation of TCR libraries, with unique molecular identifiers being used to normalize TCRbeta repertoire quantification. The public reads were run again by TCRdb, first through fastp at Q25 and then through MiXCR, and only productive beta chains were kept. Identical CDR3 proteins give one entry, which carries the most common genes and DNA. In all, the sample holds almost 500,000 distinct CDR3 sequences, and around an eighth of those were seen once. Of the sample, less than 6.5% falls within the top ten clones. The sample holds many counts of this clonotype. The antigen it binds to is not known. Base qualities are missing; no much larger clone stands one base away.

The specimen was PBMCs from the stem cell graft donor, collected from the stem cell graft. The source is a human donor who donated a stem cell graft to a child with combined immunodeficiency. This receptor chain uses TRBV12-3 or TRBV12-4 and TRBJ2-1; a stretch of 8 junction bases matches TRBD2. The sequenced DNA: TGTGCCAGCAGCCATGCCGGAGCGGGAGTTAAAGAGCAGTTCTTC. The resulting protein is CASSHAGAGVKEQFF.